The T cell receptor (beta chain) described here comes from a study of yellow fever vaccine responses in identical twins. MiXCR, applied by TCRdb to the RT-PCR reads, yields one record per CDR3 protein. The sample holds over 15,000 distinct CDR3 sequences, about 56% seen once. Study findings and constraints: Twins reportedly showed a vaccine T cell response that seemed partly convergent and partly personalized.

The germline V gene has CDR1 SGHRS and CDR2 YFSETQ. The V end was cut by 3 bases, the J end by 4 bases, with 19 bases between. The CDR3 length is 17 residues. Note on this clonotype: The antigen remains unidentified.

This sequence originates from a woman aged 18-29 years who received the yellow fever vaccine. The sequencing used T cells from blood (PBMCs), unsorted or a sorted subset (not recorded which), collected before or after yellow fever vaccination (not recorded which). This chain links TRBV5-1 with TRBJ2-2; D unresolved. CDR3 amino acids: CASSSPPGPDGTGELFF. Written as DNA, the CDR3 is TGCGCCAGCAGCTCACCACCGGGCCCTGATGGCACCGGGGAGCTGTTTTTT.